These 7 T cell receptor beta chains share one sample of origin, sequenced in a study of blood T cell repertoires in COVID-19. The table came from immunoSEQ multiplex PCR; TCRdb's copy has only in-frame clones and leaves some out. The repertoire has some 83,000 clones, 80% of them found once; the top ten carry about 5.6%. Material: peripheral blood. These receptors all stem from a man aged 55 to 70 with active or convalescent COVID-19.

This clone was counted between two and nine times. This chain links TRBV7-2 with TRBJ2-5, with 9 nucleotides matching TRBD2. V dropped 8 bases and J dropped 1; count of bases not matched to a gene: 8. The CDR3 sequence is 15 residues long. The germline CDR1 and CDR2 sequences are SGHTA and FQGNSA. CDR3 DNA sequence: TGTGCCAGCCGGGTGACTAGCGGTCGCCAAGAGACCCAGTACTTC. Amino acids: CASRVTSGRQETQYF.

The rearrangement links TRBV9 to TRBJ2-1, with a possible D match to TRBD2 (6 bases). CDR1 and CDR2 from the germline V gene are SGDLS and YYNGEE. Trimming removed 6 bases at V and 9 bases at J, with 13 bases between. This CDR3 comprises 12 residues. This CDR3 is CASNRGAGEQFF. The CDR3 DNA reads TGTGCCAGCAACAGAGGAGCGGGTGAGCAGTTCTTC. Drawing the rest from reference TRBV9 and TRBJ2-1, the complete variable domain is DSGVTQTPKHLITATGQRVTLRCSPRSGDLSVYWYQQSLDQGLQFLIQYYNGEERAKGNILERFSAQQFPDLHSELNLSSLELGDSALYFCASNRGAGEQFFGPGTRLTVL.

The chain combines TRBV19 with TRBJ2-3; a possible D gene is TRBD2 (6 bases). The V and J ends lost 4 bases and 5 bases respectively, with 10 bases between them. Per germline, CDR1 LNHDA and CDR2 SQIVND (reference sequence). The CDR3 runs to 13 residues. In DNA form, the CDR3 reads TGTGCCAGTAGTAAGGAGGGGCTAGATACGCAGTATTTT. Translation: CASSKEGLDTQYF.

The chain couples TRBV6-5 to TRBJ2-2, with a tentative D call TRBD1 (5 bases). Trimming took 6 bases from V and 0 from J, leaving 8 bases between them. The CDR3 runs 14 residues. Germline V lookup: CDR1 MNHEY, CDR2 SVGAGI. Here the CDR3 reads CASRTATNTGELFF. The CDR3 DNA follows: TGTGCCAGCAGGACAGCAACGAACACCGGGGAGCTGTTTTTT.

The CDR3 DNA follows: TGTGCCAGCAGCTTGGCGCGGGGGGGCGGGGGAGAGACCCAGTACTTC. It translates to CASSLARGGGGETQYF. The genes are TRBV5-4 and TRBJ2-5; TRBD2 matches 9 bases. CDR1 and CDR2 from the germline V gene are SGHNT and YYREEE (reference sequence). This CDR3 spans 16 amino acids. V lost 0 bases and J lost 4; bases outside the gene matches: 7.

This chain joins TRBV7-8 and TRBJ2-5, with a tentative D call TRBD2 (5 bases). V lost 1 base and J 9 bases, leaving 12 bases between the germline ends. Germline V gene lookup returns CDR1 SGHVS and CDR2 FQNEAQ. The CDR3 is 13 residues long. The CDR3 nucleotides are TGTGCCAGCAGCTTAGGGCCGGGAAGGGCCCAGTACTTC. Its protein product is CASSLGPGRAQYF.

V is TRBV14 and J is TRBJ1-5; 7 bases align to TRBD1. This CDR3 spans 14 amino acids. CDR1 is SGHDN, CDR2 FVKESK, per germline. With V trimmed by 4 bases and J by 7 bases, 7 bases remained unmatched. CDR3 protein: CASSRGGGNQPQHF. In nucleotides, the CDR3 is TGTGCCAGCAGCCGAGGGGGCGGGAACCAGCCCCAGCATTTT.